Below are 14 T cell receptor beta chains sequenced from a single sample in a study of blood T cells in healthy people across ages. It was with a sample-barcoded 5' primer and a J-beta primer mix that a second PCR of about 6 to 12 cycles was run. TCRdb used MiXCR to reprocess the 5' RACE reads, holding one entry per CDR3 protein. This sample has roughly 830,000 distinct CDR3 sequences, with 62% found just once. Sequences were obtained from blood. These receptors originate from a man under 40 in good health.

This chain links TRBV4-3 with TRBJ2-1; no firm D call. The DNA matches TRBJ2-7 better at its end, which makes the J call doubtful. The CDR3 is made up of 16 amino acids. Germline lookup yields CDR1 LGHNA and CDR2 YSLEER. As DNA, the CDR3 is TGCGCCAGCAGCCAAGATGCAATCAGCTCCTACAATGAGCAGTACTTC. It codes for CASSQDAISSYNEQYF.

The rearrangement uses TRBV5-5 and TRBJ2-3, with D perhaps TRBD1 or TRBD2 (5 bases each). In germline, CDR1 is SGHKS, CDR2 YYEKEE (reference sequence). CDR3 size: 15 residues. V lost 3 bases, J lost 2 bases, and 13 bases lay in between. CDR3 bases: TGTGCCAGCAGCTCACCTGGGACGCTCACAGATACGCAGTATTTT. It specifies CASSSPGTLTDTQYF.

The rearrangement uses TRBV7-9 and TRBJ2-7; D is unresolved. There are 13 residues in the CDR3. Germline-derived CDR1 and CDR2 are SEHNR and FQNEAQ (reference sequence). Between the trimmed V and J ends, which lost 5 bases and 3 bases, there was a span of 11 bases. The CDR3 DNA follows: TGTGCCAGCAGCCCTACACAAGACTACGAGCAGTACTTC. Translation: CASSPTQDYEQYF.

With respect to this clonotype: A read error may account for a junction end that differs from germline. The chain recombines TRBV9 with TRBJ2-1; 10 nucleotides align to TRBD1. This CDR3 comprises 15 residues. CDR1 SGDLS and CDR2 YYNGEE come from the germline V gene. The CDR3 DNA sequence: TGTGTCAGCAGCGTAGAGGGACAGGGGTATAATGAGCAGTTCTTC. Protein: CVSSVEGQGYNEQFF.

The chain has TRBV5-5 and TRBJ2-5; the D is unclear. Germline CDR1 SGHKS, CDR2 YYEKEE (reference sequence). V was cut by 0 bases and J by 2 bases, with 11 bases left in between. This CDR3 contains 15 residues. The CDR3 region has the DNA TGTGCCAGCAGCTTGGCCTTGTACCGACAAGAGACCCAGTACTTC. It is translated as CASSLALYRQETQYF.

The gene calls are TRBV4-1 and TRBJ2-1; D is ambiguous. The CDR3 contains 18 residues. CDR1 and CDR2 (germline): MGHRA, YSYEKL. Trimming removed 3 bases from V and 9 bases from J, with 27 bases in between. This CDR3 reads CASSHVLSITLTMGEQFF. The CDR3 DNA is TGCGCCAGCAGCCACGTCTTGAGCATTACCCTAACTATGGGTGAGCAGTTCTTC.

The genes are TRBV20-1 and TRBJ2-3; 8 bases fit TRBD2. The germline V gene has CDR1 DFQATT and CDR2 SNEGSKA (reference sequence). V was clipped by 3 bases and J by 5 bases; unmatched bases: 10. CDR3 length equals 15 residues. CDR3 sequence reads: CSARELAGLGDTQYF. DNA of the CDR3: TGCAGTGCTAGGGAATTAGCGGGACTTGGAGATACGCAGTATTTT.

V usage is TRBV29-1 and J usage is TRBJ2-3, with D possibly matching TRBD2 (5 bases). Trimming left V 4 bases short and J 8 bases short, with 10 bases between. Germline CDR1 is SQVTM and CDR2 is ANQGSEA. The CDR3 extends over 11 amino acids. The CDR3 sequence: CSVGSAGTQYF. CDR3 nucleotides: TGCAGCGTTGGGTCCGCGGGTACGCAGTATTTT.

Only one count was recorded for this clonotype. The V and J genes are TRBV6-5 and TRBJ1-4; TRBD1 aligns across 7 bases. The V gene's germline CDR1 is MNHEY and CDR2 SVGAGI. This CDR3 has 14 amino acids. With 0 bases clipped from V and 8 bases from J, the junction kept 3 bases outside the gene matches. CDR3 nucleotides: TGTGCCAGCAGTTACTCGAGCAGGGGGGAAAAACTGTTTTTT. Its translation: CASSYSSRGEKLFF.

The chain uses TRBV5-5 and TRBJ2-1, with 10 bases aligning to TRBD1. Germline V gives CDR1 SGHKS, CDR2 YYEKEE (reference sequence). The CDR3 has 14 residues. With V trimmed by 6 bases and J by 7 bases, 7 bases remained unmatched. The CDR3 loop is CASTWDRGFNEQFF. CDR3 DNA: TGTGCCAGCACCTGGGACAGGGGTTTTAATGAGCAGTTCTTC.

The chain combines TRBV7-9 with TRBJ2-7, with D possibly being TRBD1 (6 bases). From germline, CDR1 is SEHNR and CDR2 FQNEAQ (reference sequence). V shed 6 bases and J shed 1 base, with 13 bases lying between them. There are 14 residues in the CDR3. The CDR3 nucleotides are TGTGCCAGCAGGTCCCGGGACATGTCCTACGAGCAGTACTTC. It yields the protein CASRSRDMSYEQYF.

The chain combines TRBV5-1 with TRBJ2-3; D is uncertain. Trimming cost V 4 bases and J 3 bases, with 12 bases left between them. There are 14 residues in the CDR3. Germline lookup yields CDR1 SGHRS and CDR2 YFSETQ. Here the CDR3 reads CASSQRRATDTQYF. CDR3 nucleotides: TGCGCCAGCAGCCAAAGGAGAGCGACAGATACGCAGTATTTT.

The rearrangement joins TRBV10-3 to TRBJ2-1; 9 bases fit TRBD1. The germline CDR1 and CDR2 sequences are ENHRY and SYGVKD. The CDR3 is 14 amino acids. Trimming cost V 9 bases and J 6 bases; bases outside gene matches: 9. Here the CDR3 DNA reads TGTGCCATTGGGGGACAGGGAATATTCAATGAGCAGTTCTTC. It translates to CAIGGQGIFNEQFF.

The chain links TRBV5-1 to TRBJ2-7, with a possible D match to TRBD2 (5 bases). Trimming cost V 4 bases and J 3 bases, with 20 bases left between them. Germline CDR1 SGHRS, CDR2 YFSETQ. This CDR3 is built from 16 residues. As DNA, the CDR3 is TGCGCCAGCAGCCTGACTATCGGTGCTGGGAGCTACGAGCAGTACTTC. Its protein is CASSLTIGAGSYEQYF.